This paragraph covers one TCR beta chain sequence. The antigen is unknown. This was the immunoSEQ version 4 assay in survey mode. Sequencing used immunoSEQ multiplex PCR; TCRdb keeps in-frame clones, though not all of them. Here the sample spans 25,000 to 35,000 clones, roughly four fifths being singletons. Stimulation used about 9.5 ug/mL lysate from CMV-infected fibroblasts. Memory cells lacking CD40L and CD69 with high CD45RO were sorted. With V trimmed by 5 bases and J by 4 bases, 6 bases remained unmatched. The germline V gene has CDR1 MNHEY and CDR2 SMNVEV (reference sequence). The CDR3 has 15 residues. This specimen comes from a study of persistence of HIV-infected CD4 T cells. Overall study results and limits: TCRbeta richness was lower in CMV- and Gag-responding cells than in anti-CD3/anti-CD28-responding cells.

The specimen was CD4+ T cells sorted from PBMCs after roughly 20-hour stimulation, collected from a patient who received antiretroviral therapy. The chain links TRBV27 to TRBJ2-2; 8 nucleotides line up with TRBD1. This TCR was recovered from an adult man with HIV who was CMV-seropositive. The CDR3 bases are TGTGCCAGCAGTCCTCAGGGGGCGATCACCGGGGAGCTGTTTTTT. Translation gives CASSPQGAITGELFF.